The 4 T cell receptor beta chains in this list originate from one sample, sequenced in a study of early T cells in non-severe SARS-CoV-2 infection. MiXCR was run by TCRdb on the 5' RACE reads, yielding one entry per CDR3 protein. This table holds roughly 64,000 distinct CDR3 sequences, more than 7% found once. The starting material was whole blood, obtained at baseline. Source of these receptors: an adult who was a healthcare worker with PCR-confirmed SARS-CoV-2 infection or an uninfected control (not recorded which).

This clonotype was detected only a few times. This chain joins TRBV5-1 and TRBJ1-3; D remains unclear. The CDR3 is made up of 15 amino acids. Trimming left V 0 bases short and J 4 bases short, with 11 bases between. From germline, CDR1 is SGHRS and CDR2 YFSETQ. CDR3 sequence: CASSLEPGSGNTIYF. The CDR3 region has the DNA TGCGCCAGCAGCTTGGAACCTGGGTCCGGAAACACCATATATTTT. Full variable domain (rest looked up from reference TRBV5-1 and TRBJ1-3): KAGVTQTPRYLIKTRGQQVTLSCSPISGHRSVSWYQQTPGQGLQFLFEYFSETQRNKGNFPGRFSGRQFSNSRSEMNVSTLELGDSALYLCASSLEPGSGNTIYFGEGSWLTVV.

This clonotype was seen many times. The chain is built from TRBV13 and TRBJ2-7, with unresolved D. The germline V and J ends were trimmed by 2 bases and 3 bases, with 8 bases remaining between them. The CDR3 extends over 13 amino acids. The germline gives CDR1 PRHDT, CDR2 FYEKMQ (reference sequence). The CDR3 sequence is CASSLSPIYEQYF. In DNA form, the CDR3 reads TGTGCCAGCAGCTTATCACCGATCTACGAGCAGTACTTC.

This clonotype was picked up a small number of times. V and J are TRBV2 and TRBJ2-7; tentatively, D is TRBD2 (6 bases). The V and J ends lost 8 bases and 7 bases respectively, with 24 bases between them. The germline V gene encodes CDR1 SNHLY and CDR2 FYNNEI. The CDR3 is 15 residues long. CDR3 residues: CASAGTDGSRREQYF. The DNA for the CDR3 is TGTGCCAGCGCGGGTACGGACGGGAGTCGGCGGGAGCAGTACTTC.

Many counts were recorded for this clonotype. The genes are TRBV30 and TRBJ2-1; D possibly matches TRBD1 or TRBD2 (6 bases each). V gave up 0 bases and J gave up 9 bases, with 9 bases separating them. Germline CDR1 and CDR2: GTSNPN and SVGIG (reference sequence). The CDR3 runs 12 residues. Here the CDR3 reads CAWSVRGVEQFF. DNA of the CDR3: TGTGCCTGGAGTGTAAGGGGGGTTGAGCAGTTCTTC. The full variable domain, with the rest looked up from reference TRBV30 and TRBJ2-1, is SQTIHQWPATLVQPVGSPLSLECTVEGTSNPNLYWYRQAAGRGLQLLFYSVGIGQISSEVPQNLSASRPQDRQFILSSKKLLLSDSGFYLCAWSVRGVEQFFGPGTRLTVL.